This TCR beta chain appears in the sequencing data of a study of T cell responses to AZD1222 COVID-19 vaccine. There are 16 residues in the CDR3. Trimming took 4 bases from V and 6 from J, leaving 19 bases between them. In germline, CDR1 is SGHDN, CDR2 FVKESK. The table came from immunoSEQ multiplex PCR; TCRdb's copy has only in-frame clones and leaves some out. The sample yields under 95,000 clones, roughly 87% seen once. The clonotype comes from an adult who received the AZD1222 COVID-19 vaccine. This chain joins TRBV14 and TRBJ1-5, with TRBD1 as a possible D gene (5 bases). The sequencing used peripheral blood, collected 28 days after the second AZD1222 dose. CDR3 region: CASSPHHTRGVQPQHF. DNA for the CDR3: TGTGCCAGCAGCCCACACCATACCCGGGGGGTTCAGCCCCAGCATTTT.